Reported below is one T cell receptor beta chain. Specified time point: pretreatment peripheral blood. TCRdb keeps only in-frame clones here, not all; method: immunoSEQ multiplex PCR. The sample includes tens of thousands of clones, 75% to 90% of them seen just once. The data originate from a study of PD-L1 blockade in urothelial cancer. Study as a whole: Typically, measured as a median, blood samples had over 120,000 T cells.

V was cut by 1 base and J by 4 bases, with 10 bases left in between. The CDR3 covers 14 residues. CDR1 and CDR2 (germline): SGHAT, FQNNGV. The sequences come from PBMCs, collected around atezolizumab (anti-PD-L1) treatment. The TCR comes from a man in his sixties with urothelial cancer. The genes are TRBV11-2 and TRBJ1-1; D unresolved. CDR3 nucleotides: TGTGCCAGCAGCTTAGCGGGTCAGACCACTGAAGCTTTCTTT. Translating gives CASSLAGQTTEAFF.